These 20 T cell receptor beta chains were all obtained from the same sample, sequenced in a study of cytomegalovirus exposure and HLA in healthy donors. The PCR ran on 60 Vbeta and 13 Jbeta primers. Assay: immunoSEQ multiplex PCR; the TCRdb copy retains only in-frame clones and omits some. The sample has around 130,000 clones, 60% to 80% seen once; the top ten hold around 2.7%. Sample: PBMCs. The receptors were gathered from a woman in her sixties or seventies in good health and CMV-seropositive.

This rearrangement joins TRBV6-6 to TRBJ1-2; 9 bases map to TRBD1. V was clipped by 0 bases and J by 3 bases; unmatched bases: 5. The CDR3 contains 16 residues. CDR1 is MNHNY, CDR2 SVGAGI, per germline (reference sequence). The CDR3 sequence: CASSYSRTGEDYGYTF. The CDR3 DNA follows: TGTGCCAGCAGTTACTCTAGGACAGGGGAGGACTATGGCTACACCTTC.

The chain joins TRBV19 to TRBJ1-2; 9 bases fit TRBD1. The CDR3 covers 12 residues. V shed 10 bases, J shed 4 bases, and the junction held 4 bases outside the gene matches. CDR1 and CDR2 from the germline V gene are LNHDA and SQIVND (reference sequence). This CDR3 reads CATGQGLYGYTF. CDR3 nucleotide sequence: TGTGCCACCGGACAGGGGCTCTATGGCTACACCTTC.

The chain couples TRBV5-5 to TRBJ1-4; no clear D gene. The CDR3 contains 14 residues. Germline V gene sequence: CDR1 SGHKS, CDR2 YYEKEE (reference sequence). V was shortened by 4 bases and J by 8 bases, with 15 bases between the two germline ends. The CDR3, as DNA: TGTGCCAGCAGCGTCCTGCAGCGACGCGAAAAACTGTTTTTT. Translated, it gives CASSVLQRREKLFF.

V gene TRBV10-1 combines with J gene TRBJ2-2, with 7 bases aligning to TRBD2. Germline CDR1 and CDR2: WNHNN and SYGVQD (reference sequence). CDR3 length equals 15 residues. V was clipped by 5 bases and J by 4 bases; unmatched bases: 7. CDR3 residues: CASSPSGARTGELFF. In DNA, the CDR3 is TGCGCCAGCAGTCCCAGCGGGGCACGCACCGGGGAGCTGTTTTTT.

This clone was seen only a few times. The chain recombines TRBV7-2 with TRBJ1-2; D not resolved. The germline V and J ends were trimmed by 2 bases and 3 bases, with 7 bases remaining between them. The CDR3 has 13 residues. The germline gives CDR1 SGHTA, CDR2 FQGNSA. The CDR3 loop reads CASSLQRDYGYTF. DNA for the CDR3: TGTGCCAGCAGCTTACAGAGGGACTATGGCTACACCTTC. The variable domain in full, completed from reference TRBV7-2 and TRBJ1-2, reads GAGVSQSPSNKVTEKGKDVELRCDPISGHTALYWYRQSLGQGLEFLIYFQGNSAPDKSGLPSDRFSAERTGGSVSTLTIQRTQQEDSAVYLCASSLQRDYGYTFGSGTRLTVV.

The V and J genes are TRBV14 and TRBJ1-3; D is unclear. The CDR3 is 14 amino acids. Deletions cut 2 bases from V and 0 bases from J, with 5 bases between. Germline lookup yields CDR1 SGHDN and CDR2 FVKESK. CDR3 in DNA: TGTGCCAGCAGCCAACAGGCCTCTGGAAACACCATATATTTT. Protein: CASSQQASGNTIYF.

The chain uses TRBV6-1 and TRBJ1-1; D remains unclear. Germline V gene lookup returns CDR1 MNHNS and CDR2 SASEGT. There are 15 residues in the CDR3. V gave up 2 bases and J gave up 2 bases, with 12 bases separating them. CDR3 nucleotides: TGTGCCAGCAGTGAACCGGGAGGGCTTAACACTGAAGCTTTCTTT. It translates to CASSEPGGLNTEAFF.

J is TRBJ1-1 and V is TRBV6-1, with D possibly matching TRBD1 (5 bases). From germline, CDR1 is MNHNS and CDR2 SASEGT. V lost 2 bases, J lost 3 bases, and 7 bases lay in between. The CDR3 totals 13 residues. Written as DNA, the CDR3 is TGTGCCAGCAGTGAAAACAGGTACACTGAAGCTTTCTTT. Encoded protein: CASSENRYTEAFF.

The chain combines TRBV14 with TRBJ1-1; 10 bases are shared with TRBD1. Trimming removed 3 bases from V and 0 bases from J; junction bases left unmatched: 7. The CDR3 has 17 amino acids. Germline V gene data show CDR1 as SGHDN and CDR2 as FVKESK. The CDR3 bases are TGTGCCAGCAGCCACGTCCCGGGACAGGGGTTGAACACTGAAGCTTTCTTT. Residues: CASSHVPGQGLNTEAFF. Looking up the rest from reference TRBV14 and TRBJ1-1 gives the full variable domain: EAGVTQFPSHSVIEKGQTVTLRCDPISGHDNLYWYRRVMGKEIKFLLHFVKESKQDESGMPNNRFLAERTGGTYSTLKVQPAELEDSGVYFCASSHVPGQGLNTEAFFGQGTRLTVV.

This rearrangement joins TRBV7-9 to TRBJ2-1, with 7 bases aligning to TRBD2. V trimming: 2 bases; J trimming: 4 bases; junction bases outside the gene matches: 5. The V gene's germline CDR1 is SEHNR and CDR2 FQNEAQ (reference sequence). The CDR3 runs 15 residues. The DNA for the CDR3 is TGTGCCAGCAGCTTAAGAAAGCGGGATTACAATGAGCAGTTCTTC. Residues: CASSLRKRDYNEQFF.

The CDR3 DNA sequence: TGTGCCAGCAGTGTCGGACGGAGGTATGGCTACACCTTC. Its translation is CASSVGRRYGYTF. The V and J genes are TRBV25-1 and TRBJ1-2; D unclear. Trimming pared 4 bases from V and 5 bases from J, leaving 11 bases between. The CDR3 is 13 residues long. CDR1 and CDR2 (germline): MGHDK, SYGVNS.

This clone has a single count. V is TRBV5-1 and J is TRBJ2-7; 10 nucleotides line up with TRBD2. CDR1 is SGHRS and CDR2 is YFSETQ in the germline V gene. This CDR3 region has 18 residues. Unmatched junction bases numbered 12, after V lost 1 base and J lost 2 bases. The CDR3 loop reads CASSLLLAGGRLPYEQYF. CDR3 DNA sequence: TGCGCCAGCAGCTTGCTTTTAGCGGGGGGACGATTACCCTACGAGCAGTACTTC.

The rearrangement uses TRBV18 and TRBJ1-2; 7 nucleotides align to TRBD1. Germline CDR1 KGHSH, CDR2 LQKENI. The CDR3 loop spans 17 amino acids. Losses at the gene ends were 2 bases for V and 6 bases for J; bases not matched to a gene: 15. CDR3 protein: CASSPSSTGWAGNGYTF. CDR3 bases: TGTGCCAGCTCACCATCCTCGACAGGGTGGGCGGGAAATGGCTACACCTTC.

The gene calls are TRBV5-8 and TRBJ2-1; 8 nucleotides line up with TRBD2. The CDR3 runs to 19 residues. V gave up 4 bases and J gave up 0 bases; unmatched junction bases: 15. In germline, CDR1 is SGHTS, CDR2 YDEGEE. For the CDR3, the DNA is TGTGCCAGCAGCCATACGGGGCGGGGCGGGAGGAGCTCCTACAATGAGCAGTTCTTC. As protein: CASSHTGRGGRSSYNEQFF.

The V call is TRBV19, the J call TRBJ1-1; TRBD1 is a possible D gene (5 bases). Looked up from germline, CDR1 is LNHDA and CDR2 is SQIVND (reference sequence). The CDR3 has 14 amino acids. The V end was cut by 5 bases, the J end by 0 bases, with 10 bases between. The CDR3 region has the DNA TGTGCCAGTAGTCTCGGACAACTGAACACTGAAGCTTTCTTT. As protein: CASSLGQLNTEAFF.

In this sample, this clone turned up once. V is TRBV5-1 and J is TRBJ2-5; tentatively, D is TRBD2 (5 bases). Germline V gives CDR1 SGHRS, CDR2 YFSETQ. The ends were cut back, 1 base at V and 1 base at J, with 8 bases in the middle. The length of the CDR3 is 14 residues. The CDR3 reads CASSLLLAQETQYF. CDR3 coding DNA: TGCGCCAGCAGCTTGTTGCTAGCCCAAGAGACCCAGTACTTC.

This rearrangement joins TRBV10-3 to TRBJ1-2, with 8 bases aligning to TRBD1. The J segment lost 8 bases and the V segment lost 9 bases, leaving 8 bases of the junction unmatched. The CDR3 totals 12 residues. Germline V gives CDR1 ENHRY, CDR2 SYGVKD. The CDR3 nucleotides read TGTGCCATGGGGACAGGTAAAGGAGGCTACACCTTC. The encoded protein is CAMGTGKGGYTF.

This clone was seen a single time. V is TRBV18 and J is TRBJ1-2; 9 bases agree with TRBD1. CDR1 is KGHSH, CDR2 LQKENI, per germline. The ends lost 1 base at V and 2 bases at J; junction bases unmatched: 2. The CDR3 extends over 15 amino acids. CDR3 sequence: CASSPLDRGNYGYTF. The CDR3 nucleotides are TGTGCCAGCTCACCACTGGACAGGGGAAACTATGGCTACACCTTC.

The rearrangement joins TRBV2 to TRBJ2-7; 9 nucleotides align to TRBD2. The junction had 2 bases not matched to a gene; V was cut back by 3 bases and J by 2 bases. Per germline, CDR1 SNHLY and CDR2 FYNNEI. There are 14 residues in the CDR3. CDR3 in amino acids: CASSEERGAYEQYF. CDR3 nucleotide sequence: TGTGCCAGCAGTGAGGAGCGGGGGGCCTACGAGCAGTACTTC.

V usage is TRBV28 and J usage is TRBJ1-4; possible D gene TRBD1, 5 bases. V was pared by 3 bases and J by 0 bases, with 11 bases between. Germline values: CDR1 MDHEN, CDR2 SYDVKM. This CDR3 has 16 residues. The CDR3 sequence: CASSFTTEATNEKLFF. The CDR3, as DNA: TGTGCCAGCAGTTTCACGACAGAGGCAACTAATGAAAAACTGTTTTTT.